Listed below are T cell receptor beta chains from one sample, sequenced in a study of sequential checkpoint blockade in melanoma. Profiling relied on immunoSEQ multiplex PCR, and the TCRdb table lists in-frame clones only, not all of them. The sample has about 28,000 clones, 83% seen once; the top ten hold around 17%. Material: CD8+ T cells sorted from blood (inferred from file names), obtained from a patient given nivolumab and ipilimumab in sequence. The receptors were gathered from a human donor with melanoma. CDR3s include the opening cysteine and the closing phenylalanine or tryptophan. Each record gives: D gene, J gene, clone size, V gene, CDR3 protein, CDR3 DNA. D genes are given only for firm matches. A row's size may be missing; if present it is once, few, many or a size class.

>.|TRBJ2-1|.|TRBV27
CASRPGLLSYNEQFF
TGTGCCAGCAGGCCGGGACTCCTAAGCTACAATGAGCAGTTCTTC
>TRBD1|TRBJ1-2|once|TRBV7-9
CASSPGGPDGYTF
TGTGCCAGCAGCCCAGGGGGTCCGGATGGCTACACCTTC
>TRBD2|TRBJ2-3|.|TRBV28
CASSLAGAVDTQYF
TGTGCCAGTTCACTAGCGGGAGCAGTAGATACGCAGTATTTT
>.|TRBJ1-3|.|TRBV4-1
CASSLAGYGNTIYF
TGCGCCAGCAGCTTGGCAGGTTATGGAAACACCATATATTTT
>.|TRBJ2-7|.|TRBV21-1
CASSPRLTAGGPYEQYF
TGTGCCAGCAGCCCCCGTTTGACAGCGGGAGGGCCCTACGAGCAGTACTTC
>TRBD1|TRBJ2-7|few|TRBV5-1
CASSTPGQGGEQYF
TGCGCCAGCAGCACACCGGGACAGGGAGGCGAGCAGTACTTC
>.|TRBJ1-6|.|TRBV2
CASSDLRSFNSPLHF
TGTGCCAGCAGTGACCTGCGGTCCTTTAATTCACCCCTCCACTTT
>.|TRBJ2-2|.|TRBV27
CASSFRLAWVVNTGELFF
TGTGCCAGCAGTTTTCGGCTAGCGTGGGTTGTGAACACCGGGGAGCTGTTTTTT
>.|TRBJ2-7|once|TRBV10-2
CASGPGDEQYF
TGCGCCAGCGGGCCAGGGGACGAGCAGTACTTC
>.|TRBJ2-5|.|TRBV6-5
CASWQGMGETQYF
TGTGCCAGCTGGCAGGGGATGGGAGAGACCCAGTACTTC